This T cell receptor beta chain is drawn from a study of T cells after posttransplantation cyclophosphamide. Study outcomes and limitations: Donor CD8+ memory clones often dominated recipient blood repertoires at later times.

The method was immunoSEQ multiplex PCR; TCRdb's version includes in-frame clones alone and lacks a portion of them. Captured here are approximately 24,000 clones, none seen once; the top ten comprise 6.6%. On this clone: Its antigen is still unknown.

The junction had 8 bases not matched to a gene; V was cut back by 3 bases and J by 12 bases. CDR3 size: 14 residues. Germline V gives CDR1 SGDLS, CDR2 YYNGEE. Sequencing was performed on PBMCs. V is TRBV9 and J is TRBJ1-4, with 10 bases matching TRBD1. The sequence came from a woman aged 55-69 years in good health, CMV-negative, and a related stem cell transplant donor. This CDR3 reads CASSGRQGAGELFF. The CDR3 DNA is TGTGCCAGCAGCGGCCGACAGGGGGCAGGAGAACTGTTTTTT.